This TCR beta chain was sequenced during a study of control samples from healthy donors and cancer patients. The CDR3 runs 15 residues. The germline gives CDR1 MGHRA, CDR2 YSYEKL. V was pared by 1 base and J by 10 bases, with 14 bases between. Profiling relied on immunoSEQ multiplex PCR, and the TCRdb table lists in-frame clones only, not all of them. The sample lists some 71,000 clones, more than 70% occurring once. The clonotype was recovered from a woman in her fifties or sixties with head and neck cancer. Sequencing was carried out using PBMCs. The chain carries TRBV4-1 and TRBJ1-6, with unresolved D. The CDR3 here is CASSQVAGFRSPLHF. In DNA, the CDR3 is TGCGCCAGCAGCCAAGTGGCCGGGTTTAGGTCACCCCTCCACTTT.